A selection of T cell receptor beta chains follows, all from one sample in a study of blood T cell repertoires in COVID-19. The protocol was immunoSEQ multiplex PCR, while the TCRdb copy is restricted to in-frame clones and leaves out a portion. The sample consists of around 90,000 clones, around four fifths of them appearing once. Sequenced input: peripheral blood. The receptors come from a human donor in a cohort sampled during active COVID-19. The CDR3 runs from the conserved cysteine through the conserved F or W. D genes are given only for firm matches. Not every row has a clone size; where given, it reads once, few, many or a size class.

V gene: TRBV30
J gene: TRBJ2-5
clone size: .
CDR3 length: 12
D gene: TRBD1
CDR3 protein: CAQGQPGQTQYF
CDR3 DNA: TGTGCCCAGGGACAGCCAGGACAGACCCAGTACTTC

V gene: TRBV6-5
J gene: TRBJ1-1
clone size: .
CDR3 length: 14
D gene: .
CDR3 protein: CASSYSQGYTEAFF
CDR3 DNA: TGTGCCAGCAGTTACTCGCAGGGATACACTGAAGCTTTCTTT

V gene: TRBV6-5
J gene: TRBJ1-1
clone size: .
CDR3 length: 14
D gene: .
CDR3 protein: CATHVRGMNTEAFF
CDR3 DNA: TGTGCCACCCACGTGCGAGGAATGAACACTGAAGCTTTCTTT

V gene: TRBV27
J gene: TRBJ2-5
clone size: .
CDR3 length: 13
D gene: .
CDR3 protein: CASSPSYQETQYF
CDR3 DNA: TGTGCCAGCAGTCCGTCGTACCAAGAGACCCAGTACTTC

V gene: TRBV2
J gene: TRBJ2-1
clone size: .
CDR3 length: 15
D gene: TRBD2
CDR3 protein: CASSDSSGGAGEQFF
CDR3 DNA: TGTGCCAGCAGTGATAGTAGCGGGGGGGCGGGTGAGCAGTTCTTC

V gene: TRBV28
J gene: TRBJ1-6
clone size: once
CDR3 length: 13
D gene: .
CDR3 protein: CASIPNPNSPLHF
CDR3 DNA: TGTGCCAGCATCCCTAATCCGAATTCACCCCTCCACTTT

V gene: TRBV28
J gene: TRBJ1-5
clone size: .
CDR3 length: 15
D gene: .
CDR3 protein: CASSLNKGYYQPQHF
CDR3 DNA: TGTGCCAGCAGTTTAAATAAGGGGTATTATCAGCCCCAGCATTTT

V gene: TRBV18
J gene: TRBJ2-4
clone size: .
CDR3 length: 15
D gene: .
CDR3 protein: CASSPSAGGKNIQYF
CDR3 DNA: TGTGCCAGCTCACCATCGGCCGGGGGCAAAAACATTCAGTACTTC

V gene: TRBV27
J gene: TRBJ2-1
clone size: .
CDR3 length: 13
D gene: .
CDR3 protein: CASSLREGNEQFF
CDR3 DNA: TGTGCCAGCAGTTTACGAGAGGGCAATGAGCAGTTCTTC

V gene: TRBV18
J gene: TRBJ2-7
clone size: .
CDR3 length: 14
D gene: TRBD1
CDR3 protein: CASSPLQGAHEQYF
CDR3 DNA: TGTGCCAGCTCACCACTGCAGGGGGCCCACGAGCAGTACTTC

V gene: TRBV13
J gene: TRBJ2-7
clone size: .
CDR3 length: 16
D gene: .
CDR3 protein: CASSLFNRALTYEQYF
CDR3 DNA: TGTGCCAGCAGCTTATTCAACAGAGCCTTAACCTACGAGCAGTACTTC

V gene: TRBV4-1
J gene: TRBJ1-6
clone size: .
CDR3 length: 15
D gene: TRBD1
CDR3 protein: CASKTQGANNSPLHF
CDR3 DNA: TGCGCCAGCAAAACACAGGGGGCGAATAATTCACCCCTCCACTTT

V gene: TRBV25-1
J gene: TRBJ2-7
clone size: .
CDR3 length: 12
D gene: .
CDR3 protein: CASRGLSYEQYF
CDR3 DNA: TGTGCCAGCAGGGGCCTTTCCTACGAGCAGTACTTC

V gene: TRBV19
J gene: TRBJ1-2
clone size: .
CDR3 length: 17
D gene: TRBD1
CDR3 protein: CASSSHVRDRGYYGYTF
CDR3 DNA: TGTGCCAGTAGTTCCCATGTACGGGACAGGGGCTACTATGGCTACACCTTC

V gene: TRBV5-5
J gene: TRBJ1-1
clone size: .
CDR3 length: 13
D gene: .
CDR3 protein: CASSLYGGAEAFF
CDR3 DNA: TGTGCCAGCAGCTTGTATGGAGGCGCTGAAGCTTTCTTT

V gene: TRBV27
J gene: TRBJ2-1
clone size: .
CDR3 length: 15
D gene: TRBD2
CDR3 protein: CASSFPGGHYNEQFF
CDR3 DNA: TGTGCCAGCAGTTTCCCGGGGGGGCACTACAATGAGCAGTTCTTC

V gene: TRBV12-5
J gene: TRBJ1-5
clone size: .
CDR3 length: 15
D gene: TRBD1
CDR3 protein: CASGRQGGGNQPQHF
CDR3 DNA: TGTGCTAGTGGGAGACAGGGCGGGGGCAATCAGCCCCAGCATTTT

V gene: TRBV2
J gene: TRBJ2-7
clone size: few
CDR3 length: 14
D gene: TRBD2
CDR3 protein: CASSEQRDSYEQYF
CDR3 DNA: TGTGCCAGCAGTGAGCAGCGGGACTCCTACGAGCAGTACTTC

V gene: TRBV5-5
J gene: TRBJ2-2
clone size: .
CDR3 length: 15
D gene: .
CDR3 protein: CASSFALTNTGELFF
CDR3 DNA: TGTGCCAGCAGCTTCGCCTTGACTAACACCGGGGAGCTGTTTTTT

V gene: TRBV5-1
J gene: TRBJ2-3
clone size: .
CDR3 length: 15
D gene: .
CDR3 protein: CASSLGRAPTDTQYF
CDR3 DNA: TGCGCCAGCAGCTTGGGCCGAGCGCCCACAGATACGCAGTATTTT

V gene: TRBV2
J gene: TRBJ1-5
clone size: .
CDR3 length: 16
D gene: .
CDR3 protein: CASSEQGWRPNQPQHF
CDR3 DNA: TGTGCCAGCAGTGAACAGGGGTGGCGGCCCAATCAGCCCCAGCATTTT

V gene: TRBV4-1
J gene: TRBJ1-2
clone size: .
CDR3 length: 19
D gene: .
CDR3 protein: CASSQERAGAMRANYGYTF
CDR3 DNA: TGCGCCAGCAGCCAAGAGAGGGCAGGGGCGATGCGAGCTAACTATGGCTACACCTTC

V gene: TRBV9
J gene: TRBJ1-2
clone size: .
CDR3 length: 14
D gene: .
CDR3 protein: CASSVDWGLGGYTF
CDR3 DNA: TGTGCCAGCAGCGTAGATTGGGGCTTGGGTGGCTACACCTTC

V gene: TRBV30
J gene: TRBJ1-5
clone size: few
CDR3 length: 14
D gene: .
CDR3 protein: CAWSPGRGNQPQHF
CDR3 DNA: TGTGCCTGGAGTCCCGGCAGGGGCAATCAGCCCCAGCATTTT

V gene: TRBV5-1
J gene: TRBJ1-5
clone size: .
CDR3 length: 13
D gene: .
CDR3 protein: CASSLYGNQPQHF
CDR3 DNA: TGCGCCAGCAGCTTGTATGGCAATCAGCCCCAGCATTTT

V gene: TRBV30
J gene: TRBJ1-2
clone size: .
CDR3 length: 17
D gene: TRBD1
CDR3 protein: CAWSSRGQGYFGYGYTF
CDR3 DNA: TGTGCCTGGAGTTCGAGGGGACAGGGGTACTTTGGCTATGGCTACACCTTC

V gene: TRBV20-1
J gene: TRBJ2-7
clone size: .
CDR3 length: 14
D gene: TRBD2
CDR3 protein: CSASSSGGTYEQYF
CDR3 DNA: TGCAGTGCTAGTTCTAGCGGGGGTACCTACGAGCAGTACTTC

V gene: TRBV11-2
J gene: TRBJ1-3
clone size: .
CDR3 length: 15
D gene: TRBD1
CDR3 protein: CASSSPMGQTNTIYF
CDR3 DNA: TGTGCCAGCAGCTCCCCTATGGGACAGACAAACACCATATATTTT

V gene: TRBV7-2
J gene: TRBJ1-1
clone size: .
CDR3 length: 13
D gene: .
CDR3 protein: CASSLGMNTEAFF
CDR3 DNA: TGTGCCAGCAGCTTGGGCATGAACACTGAAGCTTTCTTT

V gene: TRBV5-1
J gene: TRBJ2-5
clone size: .
CDR3 length: 16
D gene: TRBD2
CDR3 protein: CASSHGLAGVQETQYF
CDR3 DNA: TGCGCCAGCAGCCATGGACTAGCGGGGGTCCAAGAGACCCAGTACTTC

V gene: TRBV2
J gene: TRBJ1-5
clone size: .
CDR3 length: 13
D gene: TRBD1
CDR3 protein: CASTRQGGQPQHF
CDR3 DNA: TGTGCCAGCACCCGACAGGGGGGTCAGCCCCAGCATTTT

V gene: TRBV9
J gene: TRBJ2-3
clone size: .
CDR3 length: 17
D gene: .
CDR3 protein: CASSLTGWSGRGDTQYF
CDR3 DNA: TGTGCCAGCAGCCTAACGGGTTGGAGCGGACGCGGAGATACGCAGTATTTT

V gene: TRBV5-6
J gene: TRBJ2-7
clone size: .
CDR3 length: 16
D gene: .
CDR3 protein: CASSSWAGRSFYEQYF
CDR3 DNA: TGTGCCAGCAGCTCCTGGGCAGGTCGTTCTTTCTACGAGCAGTACTTC

V gene: TRBV5-1
J gene: TRBJ2-1
clone size: .
CDR3 length: 15
D gene: .
CDR3 protein: CASSLALGSYNEQFF
CDR3 DNA: TGCGCCAGCAGCTTGGCGTTGGGCAGCTACAATGAGCAGTTCTTC

V gene: TRBV6-5
J gene: TRBJ2-2
clone size: .
CDR3 length: 14
D gene: .
CDR3 protein: CASSYSGNTGELFF
CDR3 DNA: TGTGCCAGCAGTTACAGCGGTAACACCGGGGAGCTGTTTTTT

V gene: TRBV6-6
J gene: TRBJ2-3
clone size: .
CDR3 length: 14
D gene: .
CDR3 protein: CASREFEGADTQYF
CDR3 DNA: TGTGCCAGCAGGGAATTCGAAGGGGCAGATACGCAGTATTTT

V gene: TRBV7-2
J gene: TRBJ2-7
clone size: .
CDR3 length: 15
D gene: TRBD1
CDR3 protein: CASSSRQGSSYEQYF
CDR3 DNA: TGTGCCAGCAGCTCTCGACAGGGAAGCTCCTACGAGCAGTACTTC

V gene: TRBV12-3/TRBV12-4
J gene: TRBJ1-6
clone size: .
CDR3 length: 13
D gene: .
CDR3 protein: CASSLTHPSPLHF
CDR3 DNA: TGTGCCAGCAGTTTGACACATCCTTCACCCCTCCACTTT

V gene: TRBV5-4
J gene: TRBJ2-5
clone size: .
CDR3 length: 14
D gene: TRBD1
CDR3 protein: CASSRDRGWETQYF
CDR3 DNA: TGTGCCAGCAGCCGTGACAGGGGCTGGGAGACCCAGTACTTC

V gene: TRBV3-1/TRBV3-2
J gene: TRBJ1-6
clone size: once
CDR3 length: 16
D gene: .
CDR3 protein: CASSQANQGGVSPLHF
CDR3 DNA: TGTGCCAGCAGCCAAGCCAATCAGGGAGGAGTTTCACCCCTCCACTTT

V gene: TRBV6-5
J gene: TRBJ1-2
clone size: .
CDR3 length: 12
D gene: .
CDR3 protein: CASTSHNYGYTF
CDR3 DNA: TGTGCCAGCACCAGTCATAACTATGGCTACACCTTC

V gene: TRBV6-5
J gene: TRBJ2-7
clone size: few
CDR3 length: 14
D gene: TRBD1
CDR3 protein: CASSITGAPYEQYF
CDR3 DNA: TGTGCCAGCAGCATTACAGGGGCTCCCTACGAGCAGTACTTC

V gene: TRBV7-9
J gene: TRBJ2-3
clone size: .
CDR3 length: 15
D gene: .
CDR3 protein: CASSRDSTSTDTQYF
CDR3 DNA: TGTGCCAGCAGCCGGGACTCAACTAGCACAGATACGCAGTATTTT

V gene: TRBV2
J gene: TRBJ1-1
clone size: .
CDR3 length: 14
D gene: .
CDR3 protein: CASSERLSNTEAFF
CDR3 DNA: TGTGCCAGCAGTGAAAGACTCTCGAACACTGAAGCTTTCTTT

V gene: TRBV7-8
J gene: TRBJ2-2
clone size: few
CDR3 length: 15
D gene: TRBD1
CDR3 protein: CASSSRTGDTGELFF
CDR3 DNA: TGTGCCAGCAGCTCTAGGACAGGGGACACCGGGGAGCTGTTTTTT

V gene: TRBV4-1
J gene: TRBJ1-5
clone size: .
CDR3 length: 16
D gene: TRBD1
CDR3 protein: CASSQVMGTGAQPQHF
CDR3 DNA: TGCGCCAGCAGCCAAGTAATGGGGACAGGGGCACAGCCCCAGCATTTT

V gene: TRBV5-1
J gene: TRBJ1-1
clone size: .
CDR3 length: 14
D gene: .
CDR3 protein: CASSKDGLNTEAFF
CDR3 DNA: TGCGCCAGCAGCAAGGACGGACTAAACACTGAAGCTTTCTTT

V gene: TRBV7-6
J gene: TRBJ2-3
clone size: .
CDR3 length: 14
D gene: TRBD1
CDR3 protein: CASSLVQGANTQYF
CDR3 DNA: TGTGCCAGCAGCTTAGTACAGGGGGCGAATACGCAGTATTTT

V gene: TRBV4-2
J gene: TRBJ2-3
clone size: .
CDR3 length: 15
D gene: .
CDR3 protein: CASSGSQRASDTQYF
CDR3 DNA: TGTGCCAGCAGCGGATCCCAGAGGGCCTCAGATACGCAGTATTTT

V gene: TRBV15
J gene: TRBJ1-1
clone size: few
CDR3 length: 15
D gene: .
CDR3 protein: CATSRDVGAYTEAFF
CDR3 DNA: TGTGCCACCAGCAGAGATGTGGGGGCTTACACTGAAGCTTTCTTT

V gene: TRBV6-2/TRBV6-3
J gene: TRBJ2-7
clone size: .
CDR3 length: 13
D gene: .
CDR3 protein: CASSIADSYEQYF
CDR3 DNA: TGTGCCAGCAGTATCGCGGACAGCTACGAGCAGTACTTC

V gene: TRBV4-1
J gene: TRBJ2-7
clone size: .
CDR3 length: 17
D gene: .
CDR3 protein: CASSQGVKGGPSYEQYF
CDR3 DNA: TGCGCCAGCAGCCAAGGGGTCAAGGGAGGTCCTTCCTACGAGCAGTACTTC

V gene: TRBV30
J gene: TRBJ2-5
clone size: .
CDR3 length: 14
D gene: .
CDR3 protein: CAWSRGAGEETQYF
CDR3 DNA: TGTGCCTGGAGCCGGGGGGCGGGGGAAGAGACCCAGTACTTC

V gene: TRBV7-2
J gene: TRBJ2-1
clone size: .
CDR3 length: 15
D gene: TRBD1
CDR3 protein: CASSLLGTDGNEQFF
CDR3 DNA: TGTGCCAGCAGCCTCCTCGGGACAGATGGCAATGAGCAGTTCTTC

V gene: TRBV19
J gene: TRBJ1-2
clone size: .
CDR3 length: 17
D gene: TRBD1
CDR3 protein: CASSMRDRNFRGYGYTF
CDR3 DNA: TGTGCCAGTAGTATGAGGGACAGGAACTTCAGGGGCTATGGCTACACCTTC

V gene: TRBV10-3
J gene: TRBJ1-1
clone size: few
CDR3 length: 21
D gene: .
CDR3 protein: CAISDLGRGGLLTPKNTEAFF
CDR3 DNA: TGTGCCATCAGTGACCTCGGGAGGGGGGGACTGTTAACCCCAAAGAACACTGAAGCTTTCTTT

V gene: TRBV9
J gene: TRBJ2-3
clone size: .
CDR3 length: 17
D gene: TRBD1
CDR3 protein: CASSVAGQGGGTDTQYF
CDR3 DNA: TGTGCCAGCAGCGTAGCGGGACAGGGAGGTGGCACAGATACGCAGTATTTT